These T cell receptor beta chains were read from a single sample in a study of CDR3 diversity in severe acne. TCRdb fed the PCR reads into MiXCR, producing one record per CDR3 protein. The table includes 97,000 or so distinct CDR3 sequences, under 60% detected once. The sample was blood. The receptors were gathered from a male donor with acne. CDR3s include the opening cysteine and the closing phenylalanine or tryptophan. The D gene is left open where the match is weak. Expanded clones are given a class, and other clones once, few, many or no size at all.

j_gene,d_gene,v_gene,abundance,CDR3aa,CDR3nt
TRBJ1-1,NA,TRBV11-2,few,CASRVMSNTEAFF,TGTGCCAGTAGGGTTATGTCGAACACTGAAGCTTTCTTT
TRBJ2-5,NA,TRBV10-3,NA,CASSRRAWYQETQYF,TGTGCCAGCAGCCGTAGGGCATGGTACCAAGAGACCCAGTACTTC
TRBJ2-3,NA,TRBV4-2,many,CASSQELQDTQYF,TGTGCCAGCAGCCAAGAACTTCAGGATACGCAGTATTTT
TRBJ2-1,NA,TRBV12-5,NA,CASGSGGTPFGQFF,TGTGCTAGTGGTTCCGGCGGGACGCCGTTTGGGCAGTTCTTC
TRBJ2-2,TRBD1,TRBV5-6,few,CASSFVGRGPTGELFF,TGTGCCAGCAGCTTCGTCGGCAGGGGGCCAACCGGGGAGCTGTTTTTT
TRBJ1-5,TRBD1,TRBV18,NA,CASSSGQSSNQPQHF,TGTGCCAGCTCGTCGGGACAGAGTTCCAATCAGCCCCAGCATTTT
TRBJ1-5,NA,TRBV6-5,NA,CASSYSRGSNQPQHF,TGTGCCAGCAGTTACTCGAGAGGATCAAATCAGCCCCAGCATTTT
TRBJ1-4,NA,TRBV12-3/TRBV12-4,many,CASVGWGPNEKLFF,TGTGCCAGTGTCGGGTGGGGACCTAATGAAAAACTGTTTTTT
TRBJ2-7,TRBD1,TRBV20-1,many,CSAEGTGGRTYEQYF,TGCAGTGCTGAGGGGACAGGGGGCAGAACGTACGAGCAGTACTTC
TRBJ1-2,TRBD1,TRBV5-6,NA,CASSFSGTGYYGYTF,TGTGCCAGCAGCTTTTCCGGGACAGGGTACTATGGCTACACCTTC
TRBJ2-3,NA,TRBV27,NA,CASSLWGSTDTQYF,TGTGCCAGCAGTTTATGGGGGAGCACAGATACGCAGTATTTT
TRBJ1-2,NA,TRBV3-1,NA,CASSQDTEGSYGYTF,TGTGCCAGCAGCCAAGATACGGAGGGGAGCTATGGCTACACCTTC
TRBJ2-7,NA,TRBV6-1,many,CASSEAKGHPYEQYF,TGTGCCAGCAGTGAAGCGAAGGGACACCCCTACGAGCAGTACTTC
TRBJ2-3,NA,TRBV2,many,CASSAEAMDDAPLPYTNTDTQYF,TGTGCCAGCAGTGCAGAGGCGATGGATGACGCACCCTTACCCTACACAAACACAGATACGCAGTATTTT
TRBJ2-1,TRBD1,TRBV6-4,many,CASSDSGAGGNEQFF,TGTGCCAGCAGTGACTCGGGGGCAGGGGGCAATGAGCAGTTCTTC
TRBJ1-2,TRBD1,TRBV10-3,once,CAISAFDRDYGYTF,TGTGCCATCAGTGCCTTCGACAGGGACTATGGCTACACCTTC
TRBJ2-7,NA,TRBV11-2,many,CASSLGLREKQYF,TGTGCCAGCAGCCTAGGCTTGAGGGAGAAGCAGTACTTC
TRBJ2-7,TRBD2,TRBV29-1,NA,CSVFWTSAYEQYF,TGCAGCGTCTTTTGGACTAGCGCCTACGAGCAGTACTTC
TRBJ2-5,NA,TRBV9,NA,CASSLGQGGQPQYF,TGTGCCAGCAGCCTCGGACAGGGAGGGCAGCCCCAGTACTTC
TRBJ2-1,NA,TRBV20-1,many,CSGRADPTYNEQFF,TGCAGTGGCCGTGCCGACCCCACCTACAATGAGCAGTTCTTC
TRBJ2-3,NA,TRBV5-1,few,CASSRVPTSTDTQYF,TGCGCCAGCAGCCGGGTACCGACTAGCACAGATACGCAGTATTTT
TRBJ2-3,TRBD2,TRBV30,many,CASSGLETDTQYF,TGTGCCTCGTCGGGACTAGAAACAGATACGCAGTATTTT
TRBJ2-7,TRBD2,TRBV15,once,CATSREGLAGNYEQYF,TGTGCCACCAGCAGAGAAGGACTAGCGGGGAACTACGAGCAGTACTTC
TRBJ2-1,TRBD2,TRBV7-8,NA,CASSPLAGGWNEQFF,TGTGCCAGCAGCCCACTAGCGGGAGGCTGGAATGAGCAGTTCTTC
TRBJ1-1,NA,TRBV11-2,NA,CASSLDRRALSNTEAFF,TGTGCCAGCAGCTTAGATAGGCGAGCGCTTAGTAACACTGAAGCTTTCTTT
TRBJ2-7,TRBD1,TRBV29-1,few,CSVVFSGTETYEQYF,TGCAGTGTTGTCTTTAGTGGGACAGAGACCTACGAGCAGTACTTC
TRBJ1-1,NA,TRBV10-3,few,CAISEDRNTEAFF,TGTGCCATCAGTGAAGACCGAAACACTGAAGCTTTCTTT
TRBJ2-5,NA,TRBV7-4,NA,CASSFTQAARTQYF,TGTGCCAGCAGCTTCACCCAGGCCGCACGGACCCAGTACTTC
TRBJ2-6,NA,TRBV25-1,few,CASGPGANVLTF,TGTGCCAGCGGGCCTGGGGCCAACGTCCTGACTTTC
TRBJ2-5,NA,TRBV6-1,few,CASREETQYF,TGTGCCAGCCGTGAAGAGACCCAGTACTTC
TRBJ2-3,NA,TRBV20-1,NA,CSASSLAGSDTQYF,TGCAGTGCCAGCAGCTTGGCTGGGTCAGATACGCAGTATTTT
TRBJ2-3,NA,TRBV7-9,many,CASSLGIPTDTQYF,TGTGCCAGCAGCTTAGGGATTCCCACAGATACGCAGTATTTT
TRBJ2-7,TRBD2,TRBV20-1,once,CSVDSGRVSYEQYF,TGCAGTGTCGATAGCGGGAGAGTGTCCTACGAGCAGTACTTC
TRBJ1-6,NA,TRBV6-5,many,CASREVYNSPLHF,TGTGCCAGCAGAGAGGTATATAATTCACCCCTCCACTTT
TRBJ1-6,NA,TRBV5-1,many,CASSPEGGTSPLHF,TGCGCCAGCAGCCCAGAGGGGGGGACTTCACCCCTCCACTTT
TRBJ2-5,TRBD2,TRBV19,NA,CASKGLAAQETQYF,TGTGCCAGTAAAGGACTAGCGGCCCAAGAGACCCAGTACTTC
TRBJ2-7,TRBD2,TRBV20-1,NA,CSARAITSGRVHEQYF,TGCAGTGCTAGGGCTATTACTAGCGGGAGGGTCCACGAGCAGTACTTC
TRBJ1-6,TRBD1,TRBV28,few,CASTNPGQGYFRTPLHF,TGTGCCAGCACTAATCCGGGACAGGGGTATTTTCGAACACCCCTCCACTTT
TRBJ1-5,TRBD1,TRBV28,few,CASSEDRDQPQHF,TGTGCCAGCAGTGAAGACAGGGATCAGCCCCAGCATTTT
TRBJ2-2,TRBD2,TRBV9,NA,CASSDPMAGGTGELFF,TGTGCCAGCAGCGACCCCATGGCGGGAGGGACCGGGGAGCTGTTTTTT
TRBJ1-3,NA,TRBV2,NA,CASRKGSDSGNTIYF,TGTGCCAGCAGGAAAGGGTCAGACTCTGGAAACACCATATATTTT
TRBJ2-7,NA,TRBV28,few,CASSSLSYPDHEQYF,TGTGCCAGCAGTTCCCTGAGCTACCCAGACCACGAGCAGTACTTC
TRBJ2-3,TRBD2,TRBV20-1,medium-sized,CSARILAGVTDTQYF,TGCAGTGCTCGCATCCTAGCGGGAGTAACAGATACGCAGTATTTT
TRBJ2-1,TRBD2,TRBV5-1,many,CASSGRTSVSYNEQFF,TGCGCCAGCAGCGGGAGGACTAGCGTGTCCTACAATGAGCAGTTCTTC
TRBJ1-6,TRBD1,TRBV11-2,NA,CASSLGQALHF,TGTGCCAGCAGCTTGGGACAGGCGCTCCACTTT
TRBJ2-3,NA,TRBV7-2,NA,CAGGASTDTQYF,TGTGCTGGAGGTGCTAGCACAGATACGCAGTATTTT
TRBJ1-4,NA,TRBV7-8,few,CASSLGRSAKLFF,TGTGCCAGCAGCTTAGGTCGGTCTGCTAAACTGTTTTTT
TRBJ1-3,NA,TRBV7-9,NA,CATPPRDSGNTIYF,TGTGCCACCCCCCCTCGGGACTCTGGAAACACCATATATTTT
TRBJ2-7,TRBD2,TRBV9,NA,CASSVGTSGEQYF,TGTGCCAGCAGCGTAGGGACTAGCGGAGAGCAGTACTTC
TRBJ1-1,TRBD1,TRBV7-2,NA,CASSTSRGLSTEAFF,TGTGCCAGCAGCACCAGCAGGGGGCTTTCCACTGAAGCTTTCTTT
TRBJ1-6,TRBD1,TRBV20-1,many,CSASRAGTGGLTLHF,TGCAGTGCTAGTCGGGCCGGGACAGGGGGCCTAACCCTCCACTTT
TRBJ2-2,TRBD2,TRBV7-3,NA,CASSPGLGGPGELFF,TGTGCCAGCAGCCCGGGACTAGGGGGACCCGGGGAGCTGTTTTTT